The T cell receptor (beta chain) under discussion was sequenced for a study of regulatory T cells in long-lasting Graves disease. Study-level points and caveats: Persistent disease samples used TRBV28, TRBJ1-2 and TRBJ2-5 preferentially.

This clonotype was observed at least ten times. The antigen is not known. One junction end disagrees with the germline gene, perhaps due to a read error. Time point specified: newly diagnosed GD, antithyroid drugs for less than 3 months. Extracted PBMC RNA gave rise to the TCR library. The germline CDR1 and CDR2 sequences are SGHTA and FQGTGA. The CDR3 length is 11 residues. Combining iRepertoire HTBI primers with Arm-PCR of CDR3 regions, the authors built TCR beta libraries. TCRdb reprocessed the multiplex PCR reads with MiXCR, giving one entry per CDR3 protein. The repertoire holds hundreds of thousands of distinct CDR3 sequences, with about a sixth as singletons. These same records also appear under a second study, on T cells in Graves' hyperthyroidism and ophthalmopathy.

This chain joins TRBV7-3 and TRBJ2-7, with D possibly matching TRBD1 (5 bases). The receptor comes from a middle-aged man with Graves disease. This specimen consisted of peripheral blood mononuclear cells (PBMCs), obtained at new diagnosis, from a patient treated with antithyroid drugs. In DNA, the CDR3 is TGTGCCAGCACCAGACAGAGATGGTTGAACTTC. It yields the protein CASTRQRWLNF.